This entry lists 27 T cell receptor beta chains sequenced from one sample in a study of blood T cell repertoires in COVID-19. The assay was immunoSEQ multiplex PCR, and TCRdb's table has in-frame clones only and misses some. The sample comprises about 54,000 clones, approximately 82% of which are singletons, and roughly 5% rests with the top ten. Material: peripheral blood. The receptors come from a human donor in a cohort sampled during active COVID-19.

This sequence joins TRBV20-1 and TRBJ1-1; D may be TRBD1 (6 bases). The CDR3 is 14 residues long. Germline values: CDR1 DFQATT, CDR2 SNEGSKA (reference sequence). With 3 bases removed from V and 7 bases from J, the gap between germline ends came to 18 bases. The CDR3 coding sequence is TGCAGTGCTAGTTATCCAGGACAGAGGAATGAAGCTTTCTTT. Translation gives CSASYPGQRNEAFF.

The V gene is TRBV7-2, the J gene TRBJ1-2, with 7 bases identical to TRBD1. The ends lost 5 bases at V and 3 bases at J; junction bases unmatched: 12. This CDR3 region has 16 residues. Germline lookup yields CDR1 SGHTA and CDR2 FQGNSA. The CDR3 spells CASSNIPQGPDYGYTF. CDR3 in DNA: TGTGCCAGCAGCAATATCCCACAGGGGCCGGACTATGGCTACACCTTC.

The V and J genes are TRBV9 and TRBJ2-1; 8 nucleotides match TRBD2. The V gene end was trimmed by 1 base and the J gene end by 6 bases; junction bases not matched to a gene: 12. The CDR3 sequence is 17 residues long. Germline-derived CDR1 and CDR2 are SGDLS and YYNGEE. Written as DNA, the CDR3 is TGTGCCAGCAGCGTAAGTCCCGTCGAGCGGGGGATCAATGAGCAGTTCTTC. It is translated as CASSVSPVERGINEQFF.

The V call is TRBV6-6, the J call TRBJ1-3, with 7 bases that match TRBD1. J was trimmed by 3 bases and V by 4 bases; bases with no gene match: 3. This CDR3 has 14 residues. CDR1 MNHNY and CDR2 SVGAGI come from the germline V gene (reference sequence). The CDR3 sequence is CASSFGTVGNTIYF. The CDR3 nucleotides are TGTGCCAGCAGTTTCGGGACAGTTGGAAACACCATATATTTT.

The chain has TRBV5-1 and TRBJ2-2; 7 bases line up with TRBD2. The germline V gene encodes CDR1 SGHRS and CDR2 YFSETQ. With 4 bases clipped from V and 2 bases from J, the junction kept 5 bases outside the gene matches. CDR3 length: 15 residues. The CDR3 here is CASSAGLVNTGELFF. The DNA for the CDR3 is TGCGCCAGCAGCGCCGGACTAGTCAACACCGGGGAGCTGTTTTTT.

This clone has just one count. V gene TRBV18 combines with J gene TRBJ2-7; D unresolved. The germline V gene has CDR1 KGHSH and CDR2 LQKENI. The CDR3 has 11 residues. Trimming pared 4 bases from V and 3 bases from J, leaving 4 bases between. The CDR3 region is CASSLGYEQYF. The CDR3, as DNA: TGTGCCAGCTCACTCGGCTACGAGCAGTACTTC.

V and J are TRBV5-1 and TRBJ2-1; TRBD2 matches at 11 bases. V shed 3 bases and J 3 bases; nucleotides not matched to a gene: 2. The CDR3 sequence is 15 residues long. CDR1 and CDR2 from the germline V gene are SGHRS and YFSETQ. CDR3 DNA sequence: TGCGCCAGCAGCTCTACTAGCGGGAGCTACAATGAGCAGTTCTTC. This translates into CASSSTSGSYNEQFF.

This chain's CDR3 is CASGRGLVGDQPQHF. Here the CDR3 DNA reads TGTGCCAGCGGGAGGGGGTTGGTGGGGGATCAGCCCCAGCATTTT. The gene calls are TRBV6-5 and TRBJ1-5; D might be TRBD1 (6 bases). This CDR3 contains 15 residues. The V gene's germline CDR1 is MNHEY and CDR2 SVGAGI. V dropped 8 bases and J dropped 5 bases, with 19 bases sitting between them.

This rearrangement joins TRBV11-2 to TRBJ2-2, with 8 bases aligning to TRBD1. The CDR3 is 16 amino acids. CDR1 and CDR2 (germline): SGHAT, FQNNGV. Unmatched junction bases numbered 7, after V lost 1 base and J lost 6 bases. CDR3 DNA: TGTGCCAGCAGCTTAGGGCAGGGGGCGCTTTCCGGGGAGCTGTTTTTT. It encodes CASSLGQGALSGELFF.

This chain connects TRBV27 to TRBJ1-1; D might be TRBD1 (5 bases). The V gene's germline CDR1 is MNHEY and CDR2 SMNVEV (reference sequence). V lost 4 bases and J lost 2, with 8 bases in between. This CDR3 region has 13 residues. The CDR3 here is CASSYQGNTEAFF. The CDR3 DNA reads TGTGCCAGCAGTTACCAGGGAAACACTGAAGCTTTCTTT.

V usage is TRBV7-2 and J usage is TRBJ1-1; 12 bases are shared with TRBD1. The CDR3 runs to 16 residues. V lost 5 bases to trimming and J lost 2 bases; unmatched junction nucleotides: 6. Germline CDR1 reads SGHTA; CDR2 reads FQGNSA. The CDR3 DNA reads TGTGCCAGCAGCCCGGCCGGGACAGGGGGCAACACTGAAGCTTTCTTT. Translated: CASSPAGTGGNTEAFF.

This chain joins TRBV18 and TRBJ1-1; D is uncertain. CDR1 KGHSH and CDR2 LQKENI come from the germline V gene. CDR3 length equals 15 residues. Trimming removed 5 bases at V and 1 base at J, with 14 bases between. The chain's CDR3 is CASSGQGGRNTEAFF. The CDR3 nucleotides are TGTGCCAGCTCAGGTCAAGGAGGGAGGAACACTGAAGCTTTCTTT.

This chain uses TRBV4-2 with TRBJ2-7, with D tentatively TRBD2 (6 bases). The CDR3 extends over 15 amino acids. V dropped 1 base and J dropped 0 bases, with 10 bases sitting between them. Looked up from germline, CDR1 is LGHNA and CDR2 is YNFKEQ. The CDR3 sequence: CASSQVGGSSYEQYF. CDR3 nucleotide sequence: TGTGCCAGCAGCCAAGTTGGGGGGAGCTCCTACGAGCAGTACTTC.

J is TRBJ1-5 and V is TRBV7-9; 7 nucleotides align to TRBD1. Germline CDR1 SEHNR, CDR2 FQNEAQ (reference sequence). The J segment lost 5 bases and the V segment lost 5 bases, leaving 6 bases of the junction unmatched. This CDR3 comprises 14 residues. The DNA for the CDR3 is TGTGCCAGCAGCAAAAGAGGGGGCGATCAGCCCCAGCATTTT. This sequence encodes CASSKRGGDQPQHF.

This rearrangement joins TRBV3-1 (or the pseudogene TRBV3-2) to TRBJ1-6; D unresolved. Germline V lookup: CDR1 LGHDT, CDR2 YNNKEL (reference sequence). The CDR3 covers 14 residues. The ends were cut back, 7 bases at V and 0 bases at J, with 7 bases in the middle. CDR3 sequence: CASTPSSYNSPLHF. DNA of the CDR3: TGTGCCAGCACCCCCAGCTCCTATAATTCACCCCTCCACTTT.

The rearrangement links TRBV5-4 to TRBJ2-2; 11 nucleotides align to TRBD2. The CDR3 loop spans 15 amino acids. Germline assignment: CDR1 SGHNT and CDR2 YYREEE (reference sequence). With V trimmed by 4 bases and J by 7 bases, 6 bases remained unmatched. The CDR3 sequence: CASSLTSGDDGELFF. CDR3 nucleotides: TGTGCCAGCAGCCTGACTAGCGGGGACGACGGGGAGCTGTTTTTT.

The V gene is TRBV11-3, the J gene TRBJ2-5, with D maybe TRBD2 (7 bases). The CDR3 spans 13 residues. Germline lookup yields CDR1 SGHNT and CDR2 YENEEA. The germline V and J ends were trimmed by 5 bases and 5 bases, with 12 bases remaining between them. CDR3 coding DNA: TGTGCCAGCAGCCGTGGGGGGGGCGAGACCCAGTACTTC. Translation: CASSRGGGETQYF.

In its sample, this clone was seen once. The chain couples TRBV7-2 to TRBJ1-5; 8 nucleotides align to TRBD1. This CDR3 has 16 residues. Trimming at V came to 3 bases and at J to 8 bases, leaving 12 bases not matched to a gene. Germline CDR1 and CDR2: SGHTA and FQGNSA. The CDR3 region has the DNA TGTGCCAGCAGCTTCGATTTCGGGACAGGCAGCGAGCCCCAGCATTTT. It is translated as CASSFDFGTGSEPQHF.

The chain couples TRBV19 to TRBJ2-7; possibly TRBD1 for D (6 bases). Germline V gene sequence: CDR1 LNHDA, CDR2 SQIVND (reference sequence). The CDR3 spans 13 residues. Trimming stripped 4 bases from V and 6 bases from J, with 13 bases between. CDR3 sequence reads: CASSKRQVSEQYF. CDR3 sequence (DNA): TGTGCCAGTAGTAAACGACAGGTCTCCGAGCAGTACTTC.

The chain uses TRBV28 and TRBJ2-6, with 9 bases lining up with TRBD1. V shed 6 bases and J 5 bases; nucleotides not matched to a gene: 11. The germline gives CDR1 MDHEN, CDR2 SYDVKM. CDR3 size: 17 residues. Written as DNA, the CDR3 is TGTGCCAGCAGCTCATTGGGACAGGGAGTTTGGGCCAACGTCCTGACTTTC. The encoded protein is CASSSLGQGVWANVLTF.

V is TRBV28 and J is TRBJ1-1, with no clear D. This CDR3 comprises 14 residues. Trimming shortened V by 3 bases and J by 1 base, and 9 bases separated the two germline ends. The germline V gene has CDR1 MDHEN and CDR2 SYDVKM. CDR3 bases: TGTGCCAGCAGTTTCGGGAAGAAGAACACTGAAGCTTTCTTT. It encodes CASSFGKKNTEAFF.

CDR3 loop: CASRHPGTGGGDEQFF. The CDR3 DNA reads TGTGCCAGTAGACACCCTGGGACAGGGGGCGGCGATGAGCAGTTCTTC. The J gene is TRBJ2-1, the V gene TRBV19; TRBD1 matches at 12 bases. This CDR3 spans 16 amino acids. The V segment lost 6 bases and the J segment 8 bases; nucleotides outside the gene matches: 11. The germline V gene has CDR1 LNHDA and CDR2 SQIVND (reference sequence).

J is TRBJ1-1 and V is TRBV19; D is uncertain. Looked up from germline, CDR1 is LNHDA and CDR2 is SQIVND (reference sequence). The CDR3 has 12 residues. Trimming removed 3 bases from V and 3 bases from J, with 5 bases in between. The CDR3 sequence: CASSIADTEAFF. The CDR3 DNA follows: TGTGCCAGTAGTATTGCGGACACTGAAGCTTTCTTT.

The chain recombines TRBV9 with TRBJ1-1, with 8 nucleotides matching TRBD1. V trimming: 7 bases; J trimming: 1 base; junction bases outside the gene matches: 12. The CDR3 extends over 16 amino acids. Germline CDR1 reads SGDLS; CDR2 reads YYNGEE. The CDR3 sequence is CASGRGGQGRNTEAFF. As DNA, the CDR3 is TGTGCCAGCGGGAGAGGAGGACAGGGCCGGAACACTGAAGCTTTCTTT. Filled out from reference TRBV9 and TRBJ1-1, the complete variable domain reads DSGVTQTPKHLITATGQRVTLRCSPRSGDLSVYWYQQSLDQGLQFLIQYYNGEERAKGNILERFSAQQFPDLHSELNLSSLELGDSALYFCASGRGGQGRNTEAFFGQGTRLTVV.

The CDR3 loop reads CASSSSWTSGGDTQYF. The DNA of the CDR3 is TGTGCCAGCAGTTCCTCATGGACTAGCGGGGGGGATACGCAGTATTTT. This chain joins TRBV6-5 and TRBJ2-3; the match to TRBD2 covers 14 bases. The CDR3 is 16 amino acids. Unmatched junction bases numbered 6, after V lost 4 bases and J lost 6 bases. Germline CDR1 is MNHEY and CDR2 is SVGAGI.

The chain combines TRBV9 with TRBJ1-2; TRBD1 aligns across 7 bases. With V trimmed by 3 bases and J by 5 bases, 4 bases remained unmatched. This CDR3 is 13 amino acids long. CDR1 and CDR2 (germline): SGDLS, YYNGEE. The CDR3 bases are TGTGCCAGCAGCGCGGGACAGCGATATGGCTACACCTTC. Protein: CASSAGQRYGYTF.

The genes are TRBV6-5 and TRBJ2-5, with TRBD1 identical over 10 bases. V trimming: 9 bases; J trimming: 5 bases; junction bases outside the gene matches: 9. This CDR3 comprises 14 residues. CDR1 is MNHEY and CDR2 is SVGAGI in the germline V gene. CDR3 sequence: CARGTGARAETQYF. In DNA form, the CDR3 reads TGTGCCAGGGGGACAGGGGCCAGGGCGGAGACCCAGTACTTC.